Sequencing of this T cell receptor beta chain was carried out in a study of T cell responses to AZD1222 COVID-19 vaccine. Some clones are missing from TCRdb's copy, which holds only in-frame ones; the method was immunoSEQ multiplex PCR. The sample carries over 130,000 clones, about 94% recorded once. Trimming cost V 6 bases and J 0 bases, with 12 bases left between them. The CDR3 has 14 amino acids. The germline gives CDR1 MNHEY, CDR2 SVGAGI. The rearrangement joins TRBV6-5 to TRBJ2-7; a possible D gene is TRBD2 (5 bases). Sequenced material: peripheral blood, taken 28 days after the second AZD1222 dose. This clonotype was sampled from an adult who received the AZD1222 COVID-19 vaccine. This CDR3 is CASREGSVSYEQYF. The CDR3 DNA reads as TGTGCCAGCAGAGAGGGTTCGGTCTCCTACGAGCAGTACTTC.